This is a list of T cell receptor beta chains from one sample in a study of TIL therapy for anti-PD-1-resistant metastatic lung cancer. Data came from immunoSEQ multiplex PCR; TCRdb stores just in-frame clones and leaves some out. The profile shows approximately 12,000 clones, about 61% of them singletons. The sample in question was tumor tissue, obtained at baseline. Every receptor here comes from a person between 30 and 79 years old with non-small cell lung cancer. Both conserved end residues are part of each CDR3. Each record gives: clone size, V gene, D gene, J gene, CDR3 DNA, CDR3 protein. The D gene is left open where the match is weak. Expanded clones are given a class, and other clones once, few, many or no size at all.

size: .; V: TRBV11-2; D: .; J: TRBJ1-1; DNA: TGTGCCAGCAGCTTAGGTTCGACCGGGACCTTGAACACTGAAGCTTTCTTT; CDR3: CASSLGSTGTLNTEAFF
size: .; V: TRBV28; D: .; J: TRBJ2-7; DNA: TGTGCCAGCACCCGACGGATCTCCTACGAGCAGTACTTC; CDR3: CASTRRISYEQYF
size: .; V: TRBV18; D: TRBD2; J: TRBJ2-4; DNA: TGTGCCAGCTCGCGGACTAGCGGGATCAACATTCAGTACTTC; CDR3: CASSRTSGINIQYF
size: .; V: TRBV30; D: .; J: TRBJ1-6; DNA: TGTGCCTGGAGTCTTGGGATCAGGGGATCAACGAGGAATTCACCCCTCCACTTT; CDR3: CAWSLGIRGSTRNSPLHF
size: .; V: TRBV6-5; D: TRBD2; J: TRBJ2-1; DNA: TGTGCCAGCAGTTACTTGCGGGAGAGGTCCTACAATGAGCAGTTCTTC; CDR3: CASSYLRERSYNEQFF
size: .; V: TRBV6-5; D: TRBD1; J: TRBJ1-5; DNA: TGTGCCAGCGGGACAGGGGCGAGCAATCAGCCCCAGCATTTT; CDR3: CASGTGASNQPQHF
size: .; V: TRBV5-4; D: .; J: TRBJ2-3; DNA: TGTGCCAGCAGCTTGAACCCGTACCTGCCCACGCAGTATTTT; CDR3: CASSLNPYLPTQYF
size: medium-sized; V: TRBV10-3; D: .; J: TRBJ1-1; DNA: TGTGCCATCAGTGAAGACCCGAGCACTGAAGCTTTCTTT; CDR3: CAISEDPSTEAFF
size: .; V: TRBV27; D: .; J: TRBJ2-3; DNA: TGTGCCAGTAGTTTTATGGCGTCTAGCACAGATACGCAGTATTTT; CDR3: CASSFMASSTDTQYF
size: .; V: TRBV2; D: .; J: TRBJ2-3; DNA: TGTGCCAGCAGGGAGGCGGATACGCAGTATTTT; CDR3: CASREADTQYF
size: medium-sized; V: TRBV19; D: TRBD1; J: TRBJ2-2; DNA: TGTGCCAGTATGGGACAGGGGAGCACCGGGGAGCTGTTTTTT; CDR3: CASMGQGSTGELFF
size: .; V: TRBV11-3; D: TRBD2; J: TRBJ2-1; DNA: TGTGCCAGCAGCTTAGTGACTAGCGGGCGAAGGGAGTTCTTC; CDR3: CASSLVTSGRREFF
size: few; V: TRBV7-2; D: .; J: TRBJ2-1; DNA: TGTGCCAGCAGCCCTAGGGGGGGCGGGGGCCTGAATGAGCAGTTCTTC; CDR3: CASSPRGGGGLNEQFF
size: .; V: TRBV30; D: .; J: TRBJ2-5; DNA: TGTGCCTGGAGTCCACCGGGGGAAGAGACCCAGTACTTC; CDR3: CAWSPPGEETQYF
size: .; V: TRBV4-1; D: TRBD2; J: TRBJ2-3; DNA: TGCGCCAGCAGACGTACTAGCGGGGGGACAGATACGCAGTATTTT; CDR3: CASRRTSGGTDTQYF
size: .; V: TRBV10-3; D: .; J: TRBJ2-3; DNA: TGTGCCATCAGTGAGGCTACAGATACGCAGTATTTT; CDR3: CAISEATDTQYF
size: few; V: TRBV11-2; D: .; J: TRBJ1-6; DNA: TGTGCCAGCAGCTTAGAGCCAGGTTTTAATTCACCCCTCCACTTT; CDR3: CASSLEPGFNSPLHF
size: medium-sized; V: TRBV11-1; D: .; J: TRBJ2-3; DNA: TGTGCCAGCAGCTTTGCAGATACGCAGTATTTT; CDR3: CASSFADTQYF
size: few; V: TRBV10-1; D: TRBD2; J: TRBJ2-7; DNA: TGCGCCAGCAGCCAAGGGACTAGCGGGTTCGGGCAGTACTTC; CDR3: CASSQGTSGFGQYF
size: .; V: TRBV30; D: .; J: TRBJ1-5; DNA: TGTGCCTGGAGGCGGGCCAATCAGCCCCAGCATTTT; CDR3: CAWRRANQPQHF
size: .; V: TRBV28; D: .; J: TRBJ1-3; DNA: TGTGCCACCGAGGTCCTAGACACCATATATTTT; CDR3: CATEVLDTIYF
size: .; V: TRBV6-5; D: .; J: TRBJ2-7; DNA: TGTGCCAGCAGTTACTCGGGGTCGGGCTACGAGCAGTACTTC; CDR3: CASSYSGSGYEQYF
size: once; V: TRBV10-2; D: TRBD1; J: TRBJ2-7; DNA: TGCGCCACCAGGGGGACAACGGGGCAGTACTTC; CDR3: CATRGTTGQYF
size: .; V: TRBV5-6; D: .; J: TRBJ1-2; DNA: TGTGCCAGCAGCTCCCCCCTCGTCGAAAACTATGGCTACACCTTC; CDR3: CASSSPLVENYGYTF
size: .; V: TRBV9; D: TRBD2; J: TRBJ2-5; DNA: TGTGCCAGCAGCGTAGGGGGAGGGGCCGAGACCCAGTACTTC; CDR3: CASSVGGGAETQYF
size: few; V: TRBV6-5; D: TRBD1; J: TRBJ2-7; DNA: TGTGCCAGCAGTCAGACAGGGGTCTACGAGCAGTACTTC; CDR3: CASSQTGVYEQYF
size: .; V: TRBV7-2; D: .; J: TRBJ1-1; DNA: TGTGCCAGCAGCCCCAGGAGCACTGAAGCTTTCTTT; CDR3: CASSPRSTEAFF
size: .; V: TRBV29-1; D: .; J: TRBJ2-1; DNA: TGCAGCGTGGAAGGGTTCGGGGGCCTTTACAATGAGCAGTTCTTC; CDR3: CSVEGFGGLYNEQFF
size: .; V: TRBV5-1; D: .; J: TRBJ2-7; DNA: TGCGCCAGCAGCTTGGGCGGGTTGTTTGACGAGCAGTACTTC; CDR3: CASSLGGLFDEQYF
size: .; V: TRBV6-1; D: TRBD1; J: TRBJ1-1; DNA: TGTGCCAGCAGTGACGACAGGGACACTGAAGCTTTCTTT; CDR3: CASSDDRDTEAFF
size: .; V: TRBV2; D: .; J: TRBJ2-7; DNA: TGTGCCAGCAGTGAAGACTGGGACGAGCAGTACTTC; CDR3: CASSEDWDEQYF
size: .; V: TRBV5-6; D: TRBD1; J: TRBJ2-3; DNA: TGTGCCAGCAGTCAGACAGGGGTTGGAGATACGCAGTATTTT; CDR3: CASSQTGVGDTQYF
size: few; V: TRBV2; D: .; J: TRBJ2-7; DNA: TGTGCCAGCAGCCCTCAGGGGCACTACGAGCAGTACTTC; CDR3: CASSPQGHYEQYF
size: .; V: TRBV7-3; D: .; J: TRBJ2-1; DNA: TGTGCCAGCAGTACAACAGGGTCCGATTTGTTCTTC; CDR3: CASSTTGSDLFF
size: .; V: TRBV6-5; D: .; J: TRBJ1-6; DNA: TGTGCCAGCAGCCAGTCGTCTTCACCCCTCCACTTT; CDR3: CASSQSSSPLHF
size: .; V: TRBV6-5; D: .; J: TRBJ1-1; DNA: TGTGCCAGCAGTTACACGTGGCTGATAAACACTGAAGCTTTCTTT; CDR3: CASSYTWLINTEAFF
size: .; V: TRBV30; D: .; J: TRBJ1-3; DNA: TGTGCCTGGAAGGCAGTAGGAAACACCATATATTTT; CDR3: CAWKAVGNTIYF
size: .; V: TRBV28; D: TRBD1; J: TRBJ1-5; DNA: TGTGCCAGCAGAGTTTTGGGGGAAAACAGGGGGGGCAATCAGCCCCAGCATTTT; CDR3: CASRVLGENRGGNQPQHF
size: .; V: TRBV6-6; D: TRBD1; J: TRBJ1-1; DNA: TGTGCCAGCAGGCATCAAGGGGGCAAGAACACTGAAGCTTTCTTT; CDR3: CASRHQGGKNTEAFF
size: few; V: TRBV9; D: .; J: TRBJ1-6; DNA: TGTGCCAGCAGCGTAGGGCAGGGTAATAATTCACCCCTCCACTTT; CDR3: CASSVGQGNNSPLHF
size: .; V: TRBV19; D: TRBD1; J: TRBJ1-2; DNA: TGTGCCAGTAGTATAGGCCAGCAGGGGGCCTATGGCTACACCTTC; CDR3: CASSIGQQGAYGYTF
size: .; V: TRBV4-1; D: .; J: TRBJ2-5; DNA: TGCGCCAGCAGTGACAGGCAAGAGACCCAGTACTTC; CDR3: CASSDRQETQYF
size: .; V: TRBV9; D: .; J: TRBJ2-2; DNA: TGTGCCAGCAGCGTAGAGAGTTTGTCCCTCCGTCCGAACACCGGGGAGCTGTTTTTT; CDR3: CASSVESLSLRPNTGELFF
size: .; V: TRBV19; D: TRBD2; J: TRBJ2-1; DNA: TGTGCCAGTAGACCGGGACTAGCGGTCTACAATGAGCAGTTCTTC; CDR3: CASRPGLAVYNEQFF
size: .; V: TRBV30; D: TRBD2; J: TRBJ2-1; DNA: TGTGCCTGGAGTTTAGGACTAGCGGTGAATGAGCAGTTCTTC; CDR3: CAWSLGLAVNEQFF
size: .; V: TRBV6-5; D: .; J: TRBJ1-5; DNA: TGTGCCAGCGAGGGAAGTAGAAATCAGCCCCAGCATTTT; CDR3: CASEGSRNQPQHF